Shown below are 10 T cell receptor beta chains from a single sample sequenced in a study of blood T cell repertoires in COVID-19. TCRdb keeps only in-frame clones here, not all; method: immunoSEQ multiplex PCR. The sample holds over 100,000 clones; roughly 85% are singletons and the top ten take less than 1.5%. Material for sequencing was peripheral blood. The receptors were sampled from a man between 35 and 55 years old with acute or convalescent COVID-19.

The chain has TRBV3-1 (or the pseudogene TRBV3-2) and TRBJ1-6; 8 bases align to TRBD1. The V gene end was trimmed by 6 bases and the J gene end by 6 bases; junction bases not matched to a gene: 4. This CDR3 contains 14 residues. Germline CDR1 LGHDT, CDR2 YNNKEL (reference sequence). In nucleotides, the CDR3 is TGTGCCAGCAGGCTACAGGGGGTTAATTCACCCCTCCACTTT. It yields the protein CASRLQGVNSPLHF.

The chain couples TRBV3-1 (or the pseudogene TRBV3-2) to TRBJ2-3; D is undetermined. Between the trimmed V and J ends, which lost 3 bases and 5 bases, there was a span of 9 bases. Germline CDR1 reads LGHDT; CDR2 reads YNNKEL (reference sequence). CDR3 length: 13 residues. CDR3 nucleotides: TGTGCCAGCAGCCATCAGGCAGGAGATACGCAGTATTTT. Its translation: CASSHQAGDTQYF.

The chain is built from TRBV28 and TRBJ1-4, with D perhaps matching TRBD1 (6 bases). The germline V and J ends were trimmed by 5 bases and 7 bases, with 20 bases remaining between them. Germline V gene data show CDR1 as MDHEN and CDR2 as SYDVKM. The CDR3 spans 16 residues. CDR3 sequence (DNA): TGTGCCAGCAGTGGTCCAGGGGTGGGCCTTGGTGAAAAACTGTTTTTT. This encodes CASSGPGVGLGEKLFF.

The CDR3 DNA reads TGCGCCAGCAGCTTGGGCGTAGCGGGATTCCAAGAGACCCAGTACTTC. Protein: CASSLGVAGFQETQYF. The chain combines TRBV5-1 with TRBJ2-5; the match to TRBD2 covers 8 bases. Germline CDR1 is SGHRS and CDR2 is YFSETQ. The CDR3 is made up of 16 amino acids. The V gene end was trimmed by 0 bases and the J gene end by 1 base; junction bases not matched to a gene: 5.

The genes are TRBV5-5 and TRBJ2-4, with 8 bases matching TRBD2. The germline V gene has CDR1 SGHKS and CDR2 YYEKEE (reference sequence). CDR3 length equals 16 residues. The V gene end was trimmed by 1 base and the J gene end by 0 bases; junction bases not matched to a gene: 3. The CDR3 sequence is CASSLRAGVAKNIQYF. For the CDR3, the DNA is TGTGCCAGCAGCTTGCGAGCGGGGGTAGCCAAAAACATTCAGTACTTC.

This chain uses TRBV7-8 with TRBJ2-3, with 9 bases matching TRBD2. This CDR3 is built from 15 residues. The germline V gene has CDR1 SGHVS and CDR2 FQNEAQ. The V and J ends lost 1 base and 7 bases, in that order; junction bases with no gene match: 6. CDR3 protein: CASSLVAGGRNTQYF. DNA of the CDR3: TGTGCCAGCAGCTTAGTGGCGGGAGGGCGAAATACGCAGTATTTT.

This clone was observed a single time. The chain combines TRBV18 with TRBJ2-5; a possible D gene is TRBD1 (6 bases). Trimming shortened V by 5 bases and J by 2 bases, and 12 bases separated the two germline ends. This CDR3 has 14 residues. CDR1 and CDR2 (germline): KGHSH, LQKENI. The CDR3, as DNA: TGTGCCAGCTCAACCCGACAGGTTCAAGAGACCCAGTACTTC. Protein product: CASSTRQVQETQYF. The full variable domain, in which reference TRBV18 and TRBJ2-5 provide the parts outside the CDR3, is NAGVMQNPRHLVRRRGQEARLRCSPMKGHSHVYWYRQLPEEGLKFMVYLQKENIIDESGMPKERFSAEFPKEGPSILRIQQVVRGDSAAYFCASSTRQVQETQYFGPGTRLLVL.

This clone was observed once. This sequence joins TRBV18 and TRBJ1-4; D is ambiguous. This CDR3 spans 13 amino acids. Between the trimmed V and J ends, which lost 5 bases and 8 bases, there was a span of 12 bases. Germline CDR1 and CDR2: KGHSH and LQKENI. As DNA, the CDR3 is TGTGCCAGCTCAGGTCAGGAGGGCGAAAAACTGTTTTTT. Protein sequence: CASSGQEGEKLFF.

The gene calls are TRBV19 and TRBJ1-6; 10 bases match TRBD1. The germline CDR1 and CDR2 sequences are LNHDA and SQIVND (reference sequence). This CDR3 region has 16 residues. With 6 bases clipped from V and 10 bases from J, the junction kept 12 bases outside the gene matches. The CDR3 reads CASSRGGQGDGSPLHF. The CDR3 DNA follows: TGTGCCAGTAGCCGAGGAGGACAGGGGGACGGCTCACCCCTCCACTTT.

The rearrangement links TRBV28 to TRBJ2-1; TRBD2 matches 15 bases. V lost 6 bases to trimming and J lost 4 bases; unmatched junction nucleotides: 10. Germline values: CDR1 MDHEN, CDR2 SYDVKM. The CDR3 loop spans 18 amino acids. Here the CDR3 reads CASRRTSGRGPGYNEQFF. In nucleotides, the CDR3 is TGTGCCAGCAGACGGACTAGCGGGAGGGGCCCAGGGTACAATGAGCAGTTCTTC.